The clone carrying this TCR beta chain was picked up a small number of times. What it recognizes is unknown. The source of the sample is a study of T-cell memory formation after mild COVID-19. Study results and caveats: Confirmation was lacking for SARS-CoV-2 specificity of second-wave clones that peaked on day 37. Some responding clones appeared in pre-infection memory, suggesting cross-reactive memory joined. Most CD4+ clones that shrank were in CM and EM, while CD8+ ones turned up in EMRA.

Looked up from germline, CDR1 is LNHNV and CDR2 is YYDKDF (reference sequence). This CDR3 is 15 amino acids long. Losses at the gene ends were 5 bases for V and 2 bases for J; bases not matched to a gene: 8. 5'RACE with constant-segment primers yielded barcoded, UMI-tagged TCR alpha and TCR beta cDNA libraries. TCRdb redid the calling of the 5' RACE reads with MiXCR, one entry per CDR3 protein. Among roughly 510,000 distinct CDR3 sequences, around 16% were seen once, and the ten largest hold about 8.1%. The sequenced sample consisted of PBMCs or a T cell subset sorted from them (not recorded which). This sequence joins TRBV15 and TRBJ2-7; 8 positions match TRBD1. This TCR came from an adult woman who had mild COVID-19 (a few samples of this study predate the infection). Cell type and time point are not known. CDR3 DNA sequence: TGTGCCACCAGCTACGGCTCGGGACAGGCCTACGAGCAGTACTTC. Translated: CATSYGSGQAYEQYF.